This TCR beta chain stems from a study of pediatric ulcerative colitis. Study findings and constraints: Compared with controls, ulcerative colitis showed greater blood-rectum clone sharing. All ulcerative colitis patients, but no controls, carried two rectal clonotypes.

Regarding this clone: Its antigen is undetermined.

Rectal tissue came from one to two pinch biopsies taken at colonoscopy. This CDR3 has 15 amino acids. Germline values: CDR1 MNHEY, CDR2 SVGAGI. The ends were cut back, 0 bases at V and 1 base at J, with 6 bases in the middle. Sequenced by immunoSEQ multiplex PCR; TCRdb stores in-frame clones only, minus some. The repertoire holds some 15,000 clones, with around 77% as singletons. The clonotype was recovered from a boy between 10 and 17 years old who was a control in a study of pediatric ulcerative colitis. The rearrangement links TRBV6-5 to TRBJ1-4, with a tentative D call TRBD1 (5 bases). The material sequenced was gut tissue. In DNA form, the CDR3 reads TGTGCCAGCAGTTACTCTAGGGGAACTAATGAAAAACTGTTTTTT. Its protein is CASSYSRGTNEKLFF.